This T cell receptor (beta chain) comes out of a study of T cell changes during pregnancy in multiple sclerosis. The assay was immunoSEQ multiplex PCR, and TCRdb's table has in-frame clones only and misses some. The sample holds 70,000 to 100,000 clones, 90% to 95% seen once. Germline V gene data show CDR1 as LNHNV and CDR2 as YYDKDF (reference sequence). Germline trimming cut 4 bases from V and 3 bases from J; bases unmatched to any gene: 7. This CDR3 has 15 residues. This TCR came from a female donor with multiple sclerosis, enrolled in a pregnancy study. The V and J genes are TRBV15 and TRBJ2-7; TRBD1 matches 9 bases. The material was peripheral blood, obtained in the first trimester of pregnancy. CDR3 sequence reads: CATSTDRGFIYEQYF. Here the CDR3 DNA reads TGTGCCACCAGCACTGACAGGGGGTTCATCTACGAGCAGTACTTC.